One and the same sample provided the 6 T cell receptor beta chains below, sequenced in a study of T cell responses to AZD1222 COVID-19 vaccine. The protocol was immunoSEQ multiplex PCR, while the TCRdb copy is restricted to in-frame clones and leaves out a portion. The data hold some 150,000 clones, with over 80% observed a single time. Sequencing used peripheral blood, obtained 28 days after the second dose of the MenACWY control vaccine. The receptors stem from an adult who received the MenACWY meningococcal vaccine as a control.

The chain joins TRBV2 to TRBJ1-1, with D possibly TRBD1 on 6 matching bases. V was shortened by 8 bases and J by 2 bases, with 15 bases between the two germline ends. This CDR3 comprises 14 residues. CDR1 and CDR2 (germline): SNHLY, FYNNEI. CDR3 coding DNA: TGTGCCAGCCGGGTCGGGGGCGGAAACACTGAAGCTTTCTTT. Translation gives CASRVGGGNTEAFF. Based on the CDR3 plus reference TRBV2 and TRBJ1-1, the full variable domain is EPEVTQTPSHQVTQMGQEVILRCVPISNHLYFYWYRQILGQKVEFLVSFYNNEISEKSEIFDDQFSVERPDGSNFTLKIRSTKLEDSAMYFCASRVGGGNTEAFFGQGTRLTVV.

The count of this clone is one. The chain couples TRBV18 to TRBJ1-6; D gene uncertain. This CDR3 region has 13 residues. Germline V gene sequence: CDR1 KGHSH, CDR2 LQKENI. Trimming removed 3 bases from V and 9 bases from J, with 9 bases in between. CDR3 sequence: CASSPPDFSPLHF. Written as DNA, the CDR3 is TGTGCCAGCTCACCCCCAGACTTTTCACCCCTCCACTTT.

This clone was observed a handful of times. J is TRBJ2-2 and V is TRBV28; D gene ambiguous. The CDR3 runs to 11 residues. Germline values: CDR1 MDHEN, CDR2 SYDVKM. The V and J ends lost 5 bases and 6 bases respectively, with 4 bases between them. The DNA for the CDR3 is TGTGCCAGCAGTCCCCCCGGGGAGCTGTTTTTT. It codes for CASSPPGELFF.

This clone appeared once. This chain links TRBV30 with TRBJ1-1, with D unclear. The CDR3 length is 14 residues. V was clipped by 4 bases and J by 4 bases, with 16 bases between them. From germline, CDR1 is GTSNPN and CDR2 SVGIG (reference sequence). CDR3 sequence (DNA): TGTGCCTGGAATTTCCTTACCCGGGGCACTGAAGCTTTCTTT. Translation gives CAWNFLTRGTEAFF.

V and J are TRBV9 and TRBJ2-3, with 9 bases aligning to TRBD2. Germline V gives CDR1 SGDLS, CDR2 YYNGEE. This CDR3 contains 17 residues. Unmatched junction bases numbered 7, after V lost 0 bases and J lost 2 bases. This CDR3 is CASSVVEREVYTDTQYF. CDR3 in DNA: TGTGCCAGCAGCGTAGTGGAGCGGGAGGTTTACACAGATACGCAGTATTTT.

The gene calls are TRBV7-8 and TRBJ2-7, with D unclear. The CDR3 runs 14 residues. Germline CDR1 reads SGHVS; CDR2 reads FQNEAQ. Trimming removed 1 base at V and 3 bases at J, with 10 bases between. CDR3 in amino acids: CASSLEAGSYEQYF. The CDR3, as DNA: TGTGCCAGCAGCTTAGAGGCCGGAAGCTACGAGCAGTACTTC.